The sample holds one count of the clone carrying this T cell receptor beta chain. Its antigen is currently unknown. The record originates from a study of cytomegalovirus exposure and HLA in healthy donors. 60 Vbeta and 13 Jbeta primers were used in PCR. Method: immunoSEQ multiplex PCR; TCRdb's copy keeps in-frame clones and lacks some. The sample records 200,000 or so clones, 70% to 90% being singletons. General study points: The study carried out a later analysis of TCR beta sequences. It associated 15,000 to 20,000 of them with specific HLA alleles at a false discovery rate of 0.05.

The clonotype comes from a human donor in good health. Sequencing was performed on PBMCs.

This chain's CDR3 is CAISEIPAISGGYTF. The CDR3 region has the DNA TGTGCCATCAGTGAGATACCCGCAATTAGTGGTGGCTACACCTTC. The chain uses TRBV10-3 and TRBJ1-2; D is uncertain. V was clipped by 2 bases and J by 7 bases, with 17 bases between them. Germline V CDR1 and CDR2: ENHRY, SYGVKD. This CDR3 region has 15 residues.